Listed here are 20 T cell receptor beta chains from one sample, sequenced in a study of CD8 T cells in ankylosing spondylitis. TCRdb reprocessed the 5' RACE reads via MiXCR and lists one record per CDR3 protein. The sample carries approximately 200,000 distinct CDR3 sequences, 9.5% to 15% recorded once. The specimen was blood, either unsorted or a sorted T cell fraction (not recorded which). The receptors come from a male donor with ankylosing spondylitis or in good health (not recorded which).

This clonotype was counted between two and nine times. This chain joins TRBV3-1 and TRBJ2-7; D is perhaps TRBD1 or TRBD2 (5 bases each). Per germline, CDR1 LGHDT and CDR2 YNNKEL (reference sequence). V was clipped by 5 bases and J by 2 bases, with 13 bases between them. The length of the CDR3 is 14 residues. This chain's CDR3 is CASSSRDLPYEQYF. For the CDR3, the DNA is TGTGCCAGCAGCTCCCGGGACCTCCCCTACGAGCAGTACTTC.

This clonotype was detected ten times or more. An end of the junction does not agree with germline; a read error may underlie this. This chain uses TRBV12-3 or TRBV12-4 with TRBJ1-2, with D hard to call. This CDR3 spans 11 amino acids. DNA of the CDR3: TGTGCCAGCAGCCCTCCCCCCCCTACACCCTTC. Residues: CASSPPPPTPF.

This clonotype was seen a few times. The rearrangement uses TRBV2 and TRBJ2-3, with TRBD1 identical over 9 bases. V dropped 6 bases and J dropped 1; count of bases not matched to a gene: 14. CDR1 and CDR2 (germline): SNHLY, FYNNEI. This CDR3 region has 18 residues. The CDR3 coding sequence is TGTGCCAGCAGAACACAGGGGGCGAGATCCCTCGGCACAGATACGCAGTATTTT. Its translation: CASRTQGARSLGTDTQYF.

A word on this clonotype: The junction departs from germline at one end; a sequencing error may be responsible. The chain carries TRBV6-1 and TRBJ1-3, with a weak D call TRBD1 (5 bases). Germline-derived CDR1 and CDR2 are MNHNS and SASEGT. The CDR3 runs to 14 residues. The CDR3 reads CASTDGHPGNTIYF. Here the CDR3 DNA reads TGTGCCAGCACCGACGGACACCCTGGGAACACCATATATTTT.

The gene calls are TRBV6-2 or TRBV6-3 and TRBJ2-7, with 10 bases matching TRBD2. Germline lookup yields CDR1 MNHEY and CDR2 SVGEGT. V lost 6 bases and J lost 3; bases outside the gene matches: 8. The CDR3 covers 15 residues. The CDR3 nucleotides read TGTGCCAGCAGGGACCGGACTAGCGGATTCTACGAGCAGTACTTC. Its protein product is CASRDRTSGFYEQYF.

CDR3 protein: CASSPGLLLYEQYF. Here the CDR3 DNA reads TGTGCCAGCAGCCCGGGACTCCTACTCTACGAGCAGTACTTC. The chain combines TRBV3-1 with TRBJ2-7; possible D gene TRBD2, 6 bases. The CDR3 length is 14 residues. Trimming pared 4 bases from V and 3 bases from J, leaving 13 bases between. Germline CDR1 reads LGHDT; CDR2 reads YNNKEL (reference sequence).

This clonotype was seen ten or more times. The J gene is TRBJ2-3, the V gene TRBV7-8; no reliable D call. With 1 base removed from V and 0 bases from J, the gap between germline ends came to 11 bases. CDR1 and CDR2 (germline): SGHVS, FQNEAQ. This CDR3 is 16 amino acids long. This chain's CDR3 is CASSLEAGWSTDTQYF. The CDR3 DNA sequence: TGTGCCAGCAGCTTAGAGGCCGGGTGGAGCACAGATACGCAGTATTTT. The full variable domain, its missing parts supplied by reference TRBV7-8 and TRBJ2-3, is GAGVSQSPRYKVAKRGQDVALRCDPISGHVSLFWYQQALGQGPEFLTYFQNEAQLDKSGLPSDRFFAERPEGSVSTLKIQRTQQEDSAVYLCASSLEAGWSTDTQYFGPGTRLTVL.

The chain couples TRBV19 to TRBJ2-1; 10 positions match TRBD2. Germline CDR1 LNHDA, CDR2 SQIVND (reference sequence). Trimming removed 10 bases from V and 2 bases from J; junction bases left unmatched: 5. CDR3 size: 14 residues. The chain's CDR3 is CATASGSPYNEQFF. In DNA, the CDR3 is TGTGCCACCGCTAGCGGGAGTCCCTACAATGAGCAGTTCTTC. Together with reference TRBV19 and TRBJ2-1, the CDR3 gives the full variable domain: DGGITQSPKYLFRKEGQNVTLSCEQNLNHDAMYWYRQDPGQGLRLIYYSQIVNDFQKGDIAEGYSVSREKKESFPLTVTSAQKNPTAFYLCATASGSPYNEQFFGPGTRLTVL.

The chain combines TRBV27 with TRBJ2-5; 14 bases match TRBD2. The length of the CDR3 is 16 residues. Germline trimming cut 5 bases from V and 5 bases from J; bases unmatched to any gene: 7. Germline V gene data show CDR1 as MNHEY and CDR2 as SMNVEV (reference sequence). The CDR3 DNA reads as TGTGCCAGCAGTGCCGGGACTAGCGGGAGTAGGGAGACCCAGTACTTC. Translated: CASSAGTSGSRETQYF.

This clonotype is labeled hyperexpanded (1% or more). This chain connects TRBV11-2 to TRBJ2-1; 13 positions agree with TRBD2. The germline V gene has CDR1 SGHAT and CDR2 FQNNGV. V lost 7 bases and J lost 10; bases outside the gene matches: 7. This CDR3 spans 14 amino acids. The CDR3 bases are TGTGCCAGCAAACTAGCGGGAGGGCCACAAGAGCAGTTCTTC. It encodes CASKLAGGPQEQFF.

This clonotype was found once. CDR3 bases: TGCAGTGCTAGCGGGGGATCCGGGGGGGGAGAGGCAGGCGAGACCCAGTACTTC. As protein: CSASGGSGGGEAGETQYF. This chain connects TRBV20-1 to TRBJ2-5; 8 bases match TRBD2. V dropped 3 bases and J dropped 5; count of bases not matched to a gene: 20. The CDR3 sequence is 18 residues long. Germline CDR1 reads DFQATT; CDR2 reads SNEGSKA (reference sequence).

This clonotype was found a few times. The V and J genes are TRBV29-1 and TRBJ1-3; D is unresolved. CDR3 size: 11 residues. From germline, CDR1 is SQVTM and CDR2 ANQGSEA. V lost 2 bases and J lost 3, with 2 bases in between. CDR3 sequence: CSVERGNTIYF. The CDR3 nucleotides read TGCAGCGTTGAACGTGGAAACACCATATATTTT.

The genes are TRBV2 and TRBJ2-7, with 9 positions matching TRBD1. The ends lost 7 bases at V and 5 bases at J; junction bases unmatched: 6. Germline CDR1 is SNHLY and CDR2 is FYNNEI. This CDR3 has 13 residues. The CDR3 DNA sequence: TGTGCCAGCACCTGGACAGGGGCTCACGAGCAGTACTTC. It codes for CASTWTGAHEQYF. Complete variable domain (other parts from reference TRBV2 and TRBJ2-7): EPEVTQTPSHQVTQMGQEVILRCVPISNHLYFYWYRQILGQKVEFLVSFYNNEISEKSEIFDDQFSVERPDGSNFTLKIRSTKLEDSAMYFCASTWTGAHEQYFGPGTRLTVT.

This sequence joins TRBV4-2 and TRBJ2-3; 14 bases are shared with TRBD2. The V and J ends lost 1 base and 2 bases, in that order; junction bases with no gene match: 2. The CDR3 length is 17 residues. Germline lookup yields CDR1 LGHNA and CDR2 YNFKEQ. CDR3 in DNA: TGTGCCAGCAGCCAAGGACTAGCGGGGGGGTACACAGATACGCAGTATTTT. The encoded protein is CASSQGLAGGYTDTQYF.

J is TRBJ2-1 and V is TRBV20-1; TRBD2 is a possible D gene (6 bases). The germline gives CDR1 DFQATT, CDR2 SNEGSKA (reference sequence). V dropped 5 bases and J dropped 9 bases, with 14 bases sitting between them. This CDR3 has 12 amino acids. CDR3 nucleotide sequence: TGCAGTGCTCGGACTGAGGGAGGTGAGCAGTTCTTC. This translates into CSARTEGGEQFF.

This chain joins TRBV6-5 and TRBJ1-2; D remains unclear. This CDR3 has 16 amino acids. With 3 bases removed from V and 2 bases from J, the gap between germline ends came to 16 bases. Looked up from germline, CDR1 is MNHEY and CDR2 is SVGAGI. The CDR3 DNA sequence: TGTGCCAGCAGTTATCGTAACTTGAGACTAAACTATGGCTACACCTTC. Amino acids: CASSYRNLRLNYGYTF.

The table lists this clonotype with a few counts. The rearrangement links TRBV7-9 to TRBJ2-3; TRBD1 or TRBD2 may be the D gene (5 bases each). V was clipped by 1 base and J by 2 bases, with 13 bases between them. CDR1 and CDR2 from the germline V gene are SEHNR and FQNEAQ (reference sequence). CDR3 length equals 16 residues. The CDR3 DNA sequence: TGTGCCAGCAGCTTAGGAGGGGCGGAACTCACAGATACGCAGTATTTT. Its translation: CASSLGGAELTDTQYF.

This clonotype was seen at least ten times. The rearrangement joins TRBV2 to TRBJ2-1, with 8 bases aligning to TRBD2. Germline CDR1 SNHLY, CDR2 FYNNEI. The junction had 16 bases not matched to a gene; V was cut back by 8 bases and J by 4 bases. This CDR3 region has 17 residues. CDR3 in DNA: TGTGCCAGCCTTTGGCTTCCCGGGACTAGTAATTACAATGAGCAGTTCTTC. Translation gives CASLWLPGTSNYNEQFF.

This clonotype has only a few counts. The chain joins TRBV4-1 to TRBJ2-3; D is perhaps TRBD2 (6 bases). V lost 0 bases, J lost 4 bases, and 20 bases lay in between. There are 18 residues in the CDR3. The germline V gene encodes CDR1 MGHRA and CDR2 YSYEKL. CDR3 DNA sequence: TGCGCCAGCAGCCAAGATAGGGTGGGCTGGAGGGGTTCAGATACGCAGTATTTT. Its protein product is CASSQDRVGWRGSDTQYF.

V gene TRBV4-1 combines with J gene TRBJ2-2, with TRBD1 matching 8 bases. J lost 6 bases, V lost 1 base, and 1 base had no gene match. Germline-derived CDR1 and CDR2 are MGHRA and YSYEKL. CDR3 size: 14 residues. CDR3 DNA: TGCGCCAGCAGCCAAGGGGGACAGGCCGGGGAGCTGTTTTTT. This encodes CASSQGGQAGELFF.